This T cell receptor beta chain was observed in a study of cytomegalovirus exposure and HLA in healthy donors. 13 Jbeta primers and 60 Vbeta primers were used for the PCR. Some clones are missing from TCRdb's copy, which holds only in-frame ones; the method was immunoSEQ multiplex PCR. The sample lists 150,000 to 200,000 clones; under 80% were seen once. The CDR3 totals 17 residues. Germline V gives CDR1 MNHEY, CDR2 SMNVEV (reference sequence). Trimming at V came to 6 bases and at J to 6 bases, leaving 10 bases not matched to a gene. Material: PBMCs. This chain uses TRBV27 with TRBJ1-6, with 11 positions matching TRBD1. This receptor was identified in a man aged 40-55 years in good health and CMV-seronegative. CDR3 sequence: CASSRTSGTGGNSPLHF. As DNA, the CDR3 is TGTGCCAGCAGCCGAACCTCCGGGACAGGGGGTAATTCACCCCTCCACTTT.